A single sample gave rise to the 6 T cell receptor beta chains below, sequenced in a study of T cells in Graves' hyperthyroidism and ophthalmopathy. Amplified regions were TCR beta CDR3 sequences from RNA transcripts. First-round RT-PCR targeting the TCR CDR3 was performed with the HTBI primer set. TCRdb passed the multiplex PCR reads through MiXCR, listing each CDR3 protein once. Of around 480,000 distinct CDR3 sequences listed, roughly 14% are singletons. Sequences were obtained from blood. Receptor source: a woman aged 18-29 years with Graves' hyperthyroidism.

The sample holds many counts of this clonotype. The CDR3 DNA reads TGTGCCTGGATCGACAGGGGTCGCTCTGAAGCTTTCTTT. It codes for CAWIDRGRSEAFF. This chain joins TRBV30 and TRBJ1-1; 8 bases are shared with TRBD1. There are 13 residues in the CDR3. V lost 4 bases to trimming and J lost 6 bases; unmatched junction nucleotides: 7. Germline CDR1 is GTSNPN and CDR2 is SVGIG (reference sequence).

In its sample, this clonotype was seen many times. The rearrangement joins TRBV27 to TRBJ2-1; 9 bases fit TRBD2. Germline-derived CDR1 and CDR2 are MNHEY and SMNVEV (reference sequence). With V trimmed by 3 bases and J by 5 bases, 11 bases remained unmatched. The CDR3 runs 17 residues. The CDR3 region is CASSFFRASGKNNEQFF. The CDR3 bases are TGTGCCAGCAGTTTCTTCCGGGCTAGCGGGAAGAACAATGAGCAGTTCTTC.

This clonotype was counted a few times. The CDR3 DNA reads TGTGCCAGCTCACCAGAACTTTCTACCTACGAGCAGTACGTC. Amino acids: CASSPELSTYEQYV. The J gene is TRBJ2-7, the V gene TRBV18; D unresolved. The CDR3 loop spans 14 amino acids. V lost 2 bases to trimming and J lost 2 bases, with 10 bases between them. The germline V gene encodes CDR1 KGHSH and CDR2 LQKENI.

This clonotype was counted at least ten times. The V and J genes are TRBV2 and TRBJ2-3; D uncertain. The CDR3 runs 15 residues. Germline CDR1 and CDR2: SNHLY and FYNNEI. V was shortened by 4 bases and J by 2 bases, with 13 bases between the two germline ends. CDR3 bases: TGTGCCAGCAGTGGCCTGAGCTCGAACACAGATACGCAGTATTTT. Amino acids: CASSGLSSNTDTQYF.

The chain uses TRBV4-2 and TRBJ2-5, with 7 bases that match TRBD2. The trim removed 1 base at V and 5 bases at J, leaving 7 bases unmatched. Germline V CDR1 and CDR2: LGHNA, YNFKEQ. This CDR3 spans 15 amino acids. This CDR3 reads CASSQAAGVGETQYF. The DNA of the CDR3 is TGTGCCAGCAGCCAAGCGGCGGGAGTGGGGGAGACCCAGTACTTC.

In its sample, this clonotype was seen a few times. This chain uses TRBV7-2 with TRBJ1-2, with TRBD1 matching over 9 bases. This CDR3 region has 15 residues. The V and J ends lost 4 bases and 8 bases, in that order; junction bases with no gene match: 11. From germline, CDR1 is SGHTA and CDR2 FQGNSA. The CDR3 DNA reads as TGTGCCAGCAGCTCACAAACCGGGACAGGGATCGGCTACACCTTC. Its translation: CASSSQTGTGIGYTF. The full variable domain, with the rest looked up from reference TRBV7-2 and TRBJ1-2, is GAGVSQSPSNKVTEKGKDVELRCDPISGHTALYWYRQSLGQGLEFLIYFQGNSAPDKSGLPSDRFSAERTGGSVSTLTIQRTQQEDSAVYLCASSSQTGTGIGYTFGSGTRLTVV.